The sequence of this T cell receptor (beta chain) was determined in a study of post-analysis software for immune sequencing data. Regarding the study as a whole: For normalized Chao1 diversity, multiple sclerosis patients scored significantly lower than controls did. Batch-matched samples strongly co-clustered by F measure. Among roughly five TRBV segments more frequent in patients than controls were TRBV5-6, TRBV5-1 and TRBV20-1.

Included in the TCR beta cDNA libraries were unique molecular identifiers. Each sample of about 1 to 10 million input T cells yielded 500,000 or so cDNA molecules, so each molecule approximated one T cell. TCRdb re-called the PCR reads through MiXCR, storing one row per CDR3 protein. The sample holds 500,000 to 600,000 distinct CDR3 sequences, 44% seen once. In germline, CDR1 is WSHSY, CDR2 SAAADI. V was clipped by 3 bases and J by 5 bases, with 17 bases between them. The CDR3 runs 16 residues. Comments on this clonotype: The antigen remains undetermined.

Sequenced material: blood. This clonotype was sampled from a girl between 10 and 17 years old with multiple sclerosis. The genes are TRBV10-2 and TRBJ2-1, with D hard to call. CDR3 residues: CASSDRDLPPNNEQFF. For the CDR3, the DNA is TGCGCCAGCAGTGACCGAGACTTACCCCCTAACAATGAGCAGTTCTTC.